The 32 T cell receptor beta chains reported below all come from one sample, sequenced in a study of spatial heterogeneity in lung cancer. TCRdb reprocessed the 5' RACE reads via MiXCR and lists one record per CDR3 protein. The sample has 11,000 or so distinct CDR3 sequences, approximately 3.7% seen once. Time point given: sample taken at primary tumor resection. The material was PBMCs, obtained at surgery. The receptor set was obtained from a female donor with early-stage non-small cell lung cancer.

Many counts were recorded for this clonotype. The chain employs TRBV7-2 and TRBJ2-5; 8 nucleotides match TRBD1. The CDR3 consists of 16 residues. Trimming cost V 4 bases and J 4 bases; bases outside gene matches: 11. CDR1 is SGHTA, CDR2 FQGNSA, per germline. The CDR3 sequence: CASSSWLGGQGETQYF. The CDR3 DNA reads as TGTGCCAGCAGCTCCTGGCTTGGAGGACAGGGAGAGACCCAGTACTTC.

There are many counts of this clonotype. The chain has TRBV4-3 and TRBJ2-7; D remains unclear. The V gene's germline CDR1 is LGHNA and CDR2 YSLEER. The CDR3 length is 15 residues. The V and J ends lost 2 bases and 5 bases respectively, with 16 bases between them. The DNA for the CDR3 is TGCGCCAGCAGCCAAAGGTTATCAGGAGCTCACGAGCAGTACTTC. Protein sequence: CASSQRLSGAHEQYF.

The sample holds one count of this clonotype. An end of the junction does not agree with germline; a read error may underlie this. This sequence joins TRBV4-2 and TRBJ1-4; TRBD1 matches at 9 bases. Germline V gene sequence: CDR1 LGHNA, CDR2 YNFKEQ. The CDR3 covers 15 residues. This chain's CDR3 is CASSQGQGQNGKLFF. The CDR3 DNA reads TGTGCCAGCAGCCAGGGACAGGGTCAAAATGGAAAACTGTTTTTT.

This clonotype was counted many times. This chain connects TRBV27 to TRBJ1-5; D remains ambiguous. In germline, CDR1 is MNHEY, CDR2 SMNVEV (reference sequence). This CDR3 is 14 amino acids long. Trimming took off 1 base at V and 2 bases at J, with 6 bases between the two ends. CDR3 sequence: CASSLFAGNQPQHF. The CDR3 coding sequence is TGTGCCAGCAGTTTATTCGCAGGCAATCAGCCCCAGCATTTT.

CDR3 residues: CATSDSWVNEQFF. The CDR3 coding sequence is TGTGCCACCAGTGATTCTTGGGTAAATGAGCAGTTCTTC. The chain uses TRBV24-1 and TRBJ2-1; no definite D call. The CDR3 runs to 13 residues. Trimming left V 2 bases short and J 7 bases short, with 8 bases between. In germline, CDR1 is KGHDR, CDR2 SFDVKD.

This clonotype has a count of ten or more. The chain combines TRBV24-1 with TRBJ2-7; D uncertain. Trimming cost V 10 bases and J 0 bases, with 12 bases left between them. Germline values: CDR1 KGHDR, CDR2 SFDVKD. The CDR3 is made up of 13 amino acids. CDR3 sequence: CATSDVNSYEQYF. CDR3 in DNA: TGTGCCACTTCGGACGTGAACTCCTACGAGCAGTACTTC.

This clonotype came up a few times. The chain has TRBV14 and TRBJ1-6; D not resolved. The V end lost 0 bases, the J end lost 8 bases, and 2 bases lay between the germline ends. The CDR3 is 12 residues long. Germline assignment: CDR1 SGHDN and CDR2 FVKESK. The CDR3 coding sequence is TGTGCCAGCAGCCAAGAGGATTCACCCCTCCACTTT. Its translation is CASSQEDSPLHF.

This clonotype is medium-sized within its sample. The J gene is TRBJ2-7, the V gene TRBV12-2; the table's D call, TRBD2, was not checked against the DNA. TRBV12-2 is reported as a pseudogene. The CDR3 is made up of 16 amino acids. CDR3 amino acids: CASRLKRATSDYEQYF. CDR3 nucleotide sequence: TGTGCAAGTCGCTTAAAGAGGGCGACTAGCGATTACGAGCAGTACTTC.

In its sample, this clonotype ranks as medium-sized (0.01 to 0.1%). V gene TRBV7-4 combines with J gene TRBJ2-7, with D possibly matching TRBD1 (6 bases). V lost 5 bases to trimming and J lost 2 bases, with 10 bases between them. Germline loops: CDR1 SGHVT, CDR2 SQSDAQ. CDR3 size: 13 residues. The DNA of the CDR3 is TGTGCCAGCAGCGGGGACATGACCTACGAGCAGTACTTC. The encoded protein is CASSGDMTYEQYF.

There are many counts of this clonotype. The chain joins TRBV11-1 to TRBJ2-4; 10 bases are a match to TRBD1. V shed 5 bases and J 0 bases; nucleotides not matched to a gene: 4. The CDR3 is 16 amino acids. The germline V gene has CDR1 SGHAT and CDR2 FQDESV (reference sequence). CDR3 region: CASSPRQGAAKNIQYF. CDR3 in DNA: TGTGCCAGCAGCCCTCGACAGGGGGCAGCCAAAAACATTCAGTACTTC.

This clonotype was seen many times. The V gene is TRBV5-4, the J gene TRBJ2-3; 8 nucleotides agree with TRBD1. V shed 4 bases and J 4 bases; nucleotides not matched to a gene: 8. The germline V gene has CDR1 SGHNT and CDR2 YYREEE (reference sequence). The CDR3 is made up of 15 amino acids. The CDR3 region has the DNA TGTGCCAGCAGCAAGGCAGGGGGCCGTTCAGATACGCAGTATTTT. It yields the protein CASSKAGGRSDTQYF. The entire variable domain, with the rest obtained from reference TRBV5-4 and TRBJ2-3, is as follows: ETGVTQSPTHLIKTRGQQVTLRCSSQSGHNTVSWYQQALGQGPQFIFQYYREEENGRGNFPPRFSGLQFPNYSSELNVNALELDDSALYLCASSKAGGRSDTQYFGPGTRLTVL.

The J gene is TRBJ2-4, the V gene TRBV7-9; 9 positions match TRBD1. The V segment lost 4 bases and the J segment 15 bases; nucleotides outside the gene matches: 10. This CDR3 contains 13 residues. Germline lookup yields CDR1 SEHNR and CDR2 FQNEAQ (reference sequence). CDR3 sequence reads: CASSSGTGKMWYF. In DNA, the CDR3 is TGTGCCAGCAGCTCCGGGACAGGGAAGATGTGGTACTTC.

This clonotype showed up just a few times. V usage is TRBV7-2 and J usage is TRBJ1-2; no firm D call. The germline gives CDR1 SGHTA, CDR2 FQGNSA. The CDR3 consists of 13 residues. V was trimmed by 5 bases and J by 6 bases, leaving 13 bases between them. In nucleotides, the CDR3 is TGTGCCAGCAGCCCCCGCGAGCAAAATGGCTACACCTTC. Encoded protein: CASSPREQNGYTF.

This clonotype was detected many times. The rearrangement joins TRBV19 to TRBJ2-2; 10 bases agree with TRBD2. Per germline, CDR1 LNHDA and CDR2 SQIVND (reference sequence). This CDR3 is 15 amino acids long. V was pared by 7 bases and J by 3 bases, with 5 bases of the junction left unmatched. CDR3 sequence: CASTRLAGDTGELFF. The CDR3 DNA is TGTGCCAGTACCCGACTAGCGGGCGACACCGGGGAGCTGTTTTTT.

This clonotype was recorded many times. The rearrangement links TRBV4-2 to TRBJ2-2, with no clear D. This CDR3 is 15 amino acids long. Germline assignment: CDR1 LGHNA and CDR2 YNFKEQ. V was pared by 1 base and J by 1 base, with 7 bases between. CDR3 DNA: TGTGCCAGCAGCCAAGTGGGCGGGAACACCGGGGAGCTGTTTTTT. Translating it yields CASSQVGGNTGELFF.

This clonotype occurred many times. In DNA form, the CDR3 reads TGTGCCAGCAGTGAAAGGTCTATCGGGAGGGCCCATGACATTCAGTACTTC. Encoded protein: CASSERSIGRAHDIQYF. The gene calls are TRBV2 and TRBJ2-4, with 8 bases lining up with TRBD2. CDR1 is SNHLY and CDR2 is FYNNEI in the germline V gene. This CDR3 is 17 amino acids long. Germline trimming cut 2 bases from V and 8 bases from J; bases unmatched to any gene: 14.

This clonotype was counted at least ten times. The V gene is TRBV12-3 or TRBV12-4, the J gene TRBJ2-2; 12 bases match TRBD2. Trimming took 6 bases from V and 4 from J; bases not matched to a gene: 6. This CDR3 region has 16 residues. The CDR3 reads CASSRLAGGITGELFF. The CDR3 nucleotides are TGTGCCAGCAGCCGGCTAGCGGGGGGGATCACCGGGGAGCTGTTTTTT.

The chain employs TRBV7-9 and TRBJ2-7; 9 nucleotides line up with TRBD2. Germline CDR1 and CDR2: SEHNR and FQNEAQ (reference sequence). After removal of 5 bases from V and 2 bases from J, the junction contained 7 bases not matched to a gene. The length of the CDR3 is 15 residues. The CDR3 here is CASSVQRGRAYEQYF. CDR3 nucleotide sequence: TGTGCCAGCAGCGTGCAGCGCGGGAGGGCCTACGAGCAGTACTTC.

This clonotype was counted at least ten times. This sequence joins TRBV5-4 and TRBJ2-1, with 7 nucleotides matching TRBD2. The junction had 7 bases not matched to a gene; V was cut back by 5 bases and J by 8 bases. The CDR3 consists of 13 residues. Germline-derived CDR1 and CDR2 are SGHNT and YYREEE (reference sequence). The CDR3 bases are TGTGCCAGCAGAACTAGCGTGGGGGATGAGCAGTTCTTC. Translating it yields CASRTSVGDEQFF.

This clonotype was recorded at least ten times. V is TRBV7-2 and J is TRBJ2-3, with D unresolved. Germline V gives CDR1 SGHTA, CDR2 FQGNSA. The V end lost 2 bases, the J end lost 7 bases, and 4 bases lay between the germline ends. The CDR3 is 11 amino acids. CDR3 protein: CASSLQYTQYF. DNA for the CDR3: TGTGCCAGCAGCTTACAATATACGCAGTATTTT.

The rearrangement uses TRBV19 and TRBJ2-1; a weak D match, TRBD1 (5 bases). The CDR3 runs 15 residues. V was shortened by 1 base and J by 2 bases, with 9 bases between the two germline ends. CDR1 LNHDA and CDR2 SQIVND come from the germline V gene (reference sequence). DNA of the CDR3: TGTGCCAGTAGTATAGCAGGGTTTACCTACAATGAGCAGTTCTTC. Amino acids: CASSIAGFTYNEQFF.

This clonotype was counted many times. The chain employs TRBV5-6 and TRBJ2-3; no clear D. Germline-derived CDR1 and CDR2 are SGHDT and YYEEEE. This CDR3 has 17 amino acids. Trimming shortened V by 1 base and J by 0 bases, and 15 bases separated the two germline ends. DNA of the CDR3: TGTGCCAGCAGCTTGTCGGTCGGAATGGCTAGCACAGATACGCAGTATTTT. It translates to CASSLSVGMASTDTQYF.

V and J are TRBV24-1 and TRBJ2-3, with 16 bases aligning to TRBD2. The CDR3 has 20 amino acids. Germline V gene lookup returns CDR1 KGHDR and CDR2 SFDVKD. V dropped 4 bases and J dropped 1; count of bases not matched to a gene: 10. The CDR3 coding sequence is TGTGCCACCAGTGACCCGGGACTAGCGGGAGGGCTTATGGGCACAGATACGCAGTATTTT. This translates into CATSDPGLAGGLMGTDTQYF.

In this sample, this clonotype turned up many times. V gene TRBV27 combines with J gene TRBJ2-7; D not certain. Per germline, CDR1 MNHEY and CDR2 SMNVEV (reference sequence). The CDR3 totals 14 residues. With 6 bases removed from V and 7 bases from J, the gap between germline ends came to 19 bases. The CDR3 DNA is TGTGCCAGCAGCCCGGATCTTCAGACGAGGGAGCAGTACTTC. Amino acids: CASSPDLQTREQYF.

This clonotype has a count of ten or more. This chain connects TRBV7-2 to TRBJ1-2, with TRBD1 matching 8 bases. V gave up 5 bases and J gave up 8 bases; unmatched junction bases: 19. The germline V gene encodes CDR1 SGHTA and CDR2 FQGNSA. This CDR3 has 17 residues. CDR3 amino acids: CASSPSTGEGRHGGYTF. The CDR3, as DNA: TGTGCCAGCAGCCCCTCGACAGGGGAAGGCCGCCATGGGGGCTACACCTTC.

This clonotype was seen at least ten times. V gene TRBV23-1 combines with J gene TRBJ2-2; D not certain. TRBV23-1 is assigned to the ORF class and has an uncertain function. CDR3 size: 11 residues. V was pared by 7 bases and J by 7 bases, with 7 bases between. The CDR3, as DNA: TGCGCCAGCAATGAAGACGGGGAGCTGTTTTTT. It yields the protein CASNEDGELFF.

There are a few counts of this clonotype. This clone may be a read error of a much larger clone one base away. The chain joins TRBV4-2 to TRBJ2-5; 7 bases map to TRBD2. Looked up from germline, CDR1 is LGHNA and CDR2 is YNFKEQ. The CDR3 loop spans 16 amino acids. CDR3: CASNQDSLGGRETQYF. The CDR3 nucleotides are TGTGCCAGCAACCAAGATTCTCTGGGAGGGCGAGAGACCCAGTACTTC.

This clonotype was counted many times. The chain combines TRBV5-1 with TRBJ2-1; TRBD2 aligns across 8 bases. The CDR3 contains 16 residues. Germline V CDR1 and CDR2: SGHRS, YFSETQ. Trimming at V came to 3 bases and at J to 2 bases, leaving 7 bases not matched to a gene. The DNA of the CDR3 is TGCGCCAGCAGCTCTGATATAGCGGGGCCCTACAATGAGCAGTTCTTC. Amino acid sequence: CASSSDIAGPYNEQFF.

This clonotype showed up just a few times. The J gene is TRBJ1-1, the V gene TRBV18; D unresolved. In germline, CDR1 is KGHSH, CDR2 LQKENI. The CDR3 totals 15 residues. Trimming cost V 3 bases and J 2 bases, with 13 bases left between them. The CDR3 region has the DNA TGTGCCAGCTCACCCCTCAAGAGAGTCAACACTGAAGCTTTCTTT. It yields the protein CASSPLKRVNTEAFF.

This clonotype was recorded at least ten times. The chain has TRBV19 and TRBJ2-3, with unresolved D. V dropped 3 bases and J dropped 2 bases, with 6 bases sitting between them. The CDR3 contains 13 residues. CDR1 is LNHDA and CDR2 is SQIVND in the germline V gene (reference sequence). CDR3: CASSIGHTDTQYF. The CDR3 DNA reads as TGTGCCAGTAGTATTGGCCACACAGATACGCAGTATTTT.

This clonotype was picked up many times. The J gene is TRBJ1-2, the V gene TRBV12-3 or TRBV12-4; D uncertain. The V gene lost 5 bases and the J gene lost 7 bases, with 14 bases spanning the gap. The CDR3 sequence is 13 residues long. CDR3 loop: CASSRQAPGGYTF. The CDR3 DNA sequence: TGTGCCAGCAGTCGGCAGGCCCCGGGTGGCTACACCTTC.

This clonotype has only a few counts. V gene TRBV11-2 combines with J gene TRBJ2-3, with 10 bases matching TRBD2. Germline assignment: CDR1 SGHAT and CDR2 FQNNGV. The ends lost 5 bases at V and 6 bases at J; junction bases unmatched: 5. The CDR3 totals 14 residues. The CDR3 protein is CASSLAGAKDTQYF. DNA of the CDR3: TGTGCCAGCAGCCTAGCGGGAGCAAAGGATACGCAGTATTTT. The complete variable domain, with remaining parts taken from reference TRBV11-2 and TRBJ2-3, reads EAGVAQSPRYKIIEKRQSVAFWCNPISGHATLYWYQQILGQGPKLLIQFQNNGVVDDSQLPKDRFSAERLKGVDSTLKIQPAKLEDSAVYLCASSLAGAKDTQYFGPGTRLTVL.